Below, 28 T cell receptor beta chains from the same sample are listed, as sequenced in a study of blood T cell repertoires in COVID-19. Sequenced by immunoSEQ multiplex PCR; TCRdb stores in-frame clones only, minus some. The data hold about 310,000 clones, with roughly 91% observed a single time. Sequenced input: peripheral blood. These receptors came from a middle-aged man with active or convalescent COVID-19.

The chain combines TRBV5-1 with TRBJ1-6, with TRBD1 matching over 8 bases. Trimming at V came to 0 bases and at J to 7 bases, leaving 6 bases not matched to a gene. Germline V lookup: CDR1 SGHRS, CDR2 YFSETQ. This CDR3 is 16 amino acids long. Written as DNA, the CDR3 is TGCGCCAGCAGCTTGGGGCCTGGACAGGGAAATTCACCCCTCCACTTT. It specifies CASSLGPGQGNSPLHF.

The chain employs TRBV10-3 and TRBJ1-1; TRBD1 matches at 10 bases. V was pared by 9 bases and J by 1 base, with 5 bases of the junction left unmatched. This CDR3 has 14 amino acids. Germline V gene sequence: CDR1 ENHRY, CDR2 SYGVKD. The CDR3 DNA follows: TGTGCCATGAGACAGGGGGCGGAGAACACTGAAGCTTTCTTT. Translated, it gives CAMRQGAENTEAFF.

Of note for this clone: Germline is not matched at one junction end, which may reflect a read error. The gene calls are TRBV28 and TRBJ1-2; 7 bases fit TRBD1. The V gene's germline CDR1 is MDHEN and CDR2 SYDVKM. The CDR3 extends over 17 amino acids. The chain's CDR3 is CASSLVRGIIGKEYGLF. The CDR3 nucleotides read TGTGCCAGCAGTTTAGTCAGGGGGATTATCGGGAAGGAATACGGTCTCTTC.

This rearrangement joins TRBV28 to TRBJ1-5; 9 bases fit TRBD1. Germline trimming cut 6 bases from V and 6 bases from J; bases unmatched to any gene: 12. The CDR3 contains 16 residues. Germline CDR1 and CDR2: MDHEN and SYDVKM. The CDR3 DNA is TGTGCCAGCAGCCCCTCCCGACAGGGGGGATTTCAGCCCCAGCATTTT. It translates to CASSPSRQGGFQPQHF.

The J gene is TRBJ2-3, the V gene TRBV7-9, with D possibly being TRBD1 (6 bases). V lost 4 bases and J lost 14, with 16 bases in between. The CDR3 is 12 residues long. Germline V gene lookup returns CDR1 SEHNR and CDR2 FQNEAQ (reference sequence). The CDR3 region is CASSWWKGEGYF. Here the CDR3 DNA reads TGTGCCAGCAGCTGGTGGAAGGGGGAAGGGTATTTT.

The chain's CDR3 is CASRHRDPGSGNTIYF. CDR3 bases: TGTGCCAGCAGGCACAGGGACCCCGGCTCTGGAAACACCATATATTTT. The rearrangement joins TRBV6-6 to TRBJ1-3; TRBD1 is a possible D gene (6 bases). The germline CDR1 and CDR2 sequences are MNHNY and SVGAGI (reference sequence). CDR3 size: 16 residues. V was pared by 6 bases and J by 0 bases, with 15 bases between.

Here the CDR3 reads CASSSLLAGGTRLYGEQFF. Here the CDR3 DNA reads TGTGCCAGCAGTTCATTACTAGCGGGGGGCACGCGCCTCTATGGTGAGCAGTTCTTC. This chain connects TRBV6-2 or TRBV6-3 to TRBJ2-1; TRBD2 matches 12 bases. CDR3 size: 19 residues. CDR1 is MNHEY, CDR2 SVGEGT, per germline. V dropped 4 bases and J dropped 9; count of bases not matched to a gene: 19.

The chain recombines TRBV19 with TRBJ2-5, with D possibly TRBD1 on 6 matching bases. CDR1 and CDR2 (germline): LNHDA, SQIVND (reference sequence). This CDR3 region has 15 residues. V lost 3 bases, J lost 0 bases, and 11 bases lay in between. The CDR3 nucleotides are TGTGCCAGTAGTATCTTCAGGGGCCACCAAGAGACCCAGTACTTC. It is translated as CASSIFRGHQETQYF.

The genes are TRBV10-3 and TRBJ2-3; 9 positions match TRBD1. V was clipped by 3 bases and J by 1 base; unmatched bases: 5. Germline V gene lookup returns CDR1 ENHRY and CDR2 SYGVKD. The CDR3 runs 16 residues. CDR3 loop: CAISDPGQGGTDTQYF. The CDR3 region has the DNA TGTGCCATCAGTGACCCGGGACAGGGAGGCACAGATACGCAGTATTTT.

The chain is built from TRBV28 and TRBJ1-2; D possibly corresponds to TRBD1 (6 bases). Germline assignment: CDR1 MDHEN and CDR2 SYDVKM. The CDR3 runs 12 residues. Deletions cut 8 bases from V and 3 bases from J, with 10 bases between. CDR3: CASQQGDYGYTF. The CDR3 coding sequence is TGTGCCAGCCAACAGGGAGACTATGGCTACACCTTC.

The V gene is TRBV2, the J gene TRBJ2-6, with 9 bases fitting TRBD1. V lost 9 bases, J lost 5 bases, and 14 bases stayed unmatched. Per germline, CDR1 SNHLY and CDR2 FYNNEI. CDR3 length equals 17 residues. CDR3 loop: CARAARSGTGRANVLTF. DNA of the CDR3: TGTGCCAGGGCCGCCCGGTCCGGGACAGGGCGGGCCAACGTCCTGACTTTC.

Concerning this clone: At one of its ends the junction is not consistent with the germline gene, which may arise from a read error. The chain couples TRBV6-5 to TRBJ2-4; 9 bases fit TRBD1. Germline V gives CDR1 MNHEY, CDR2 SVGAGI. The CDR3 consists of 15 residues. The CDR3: CASSAADRGLGYYRF. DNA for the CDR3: TGTGCCAGCAGCGCAGCGGACAGGGGCCTAGGGTACTATCGCTTC.

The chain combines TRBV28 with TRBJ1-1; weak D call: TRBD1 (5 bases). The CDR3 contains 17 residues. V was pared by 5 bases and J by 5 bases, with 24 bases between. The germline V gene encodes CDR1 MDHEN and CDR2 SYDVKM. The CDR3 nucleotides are TGTGCCAGCAGTGCCCACATAAATCAGGGAGGGAAAACTGAAGCTTTCTTT. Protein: CASSAHINQGGKTEAFF.

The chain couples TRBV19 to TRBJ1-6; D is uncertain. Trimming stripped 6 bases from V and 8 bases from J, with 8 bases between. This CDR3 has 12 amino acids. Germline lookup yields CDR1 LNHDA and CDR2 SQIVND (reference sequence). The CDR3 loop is CASRAGYSPLHF. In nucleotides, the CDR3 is TGTGCCAGTAGAGCCGGTTATTCACCCCTCCACTTT.

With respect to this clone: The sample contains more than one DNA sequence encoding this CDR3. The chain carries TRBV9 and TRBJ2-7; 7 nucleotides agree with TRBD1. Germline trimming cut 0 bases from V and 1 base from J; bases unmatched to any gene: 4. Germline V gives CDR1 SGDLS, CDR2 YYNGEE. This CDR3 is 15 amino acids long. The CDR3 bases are TGTGCCAGCAGCGTAGCTGGGACAGATTCCTACGAGCAGTACTTC. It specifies CASSVAGTDSYEQYF. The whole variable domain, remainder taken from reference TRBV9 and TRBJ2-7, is DSGVTQTPKHLITATGQRVTLRCSPRSGDLSVYWYQQSLDQGLQFLIQYYNGEERAKGNILERFSAQQFPDLHSELNLSSLELGDSALYFCASSVAGTDSYEQYFGPGTRLTVT.

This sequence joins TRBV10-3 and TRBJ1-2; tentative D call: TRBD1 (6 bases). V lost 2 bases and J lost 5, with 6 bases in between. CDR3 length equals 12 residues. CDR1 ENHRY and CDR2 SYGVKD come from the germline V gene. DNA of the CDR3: TGTGCCATCAGTGAGACAGGGTATGGCTACACCTTC. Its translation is CAISETGYGYTF.

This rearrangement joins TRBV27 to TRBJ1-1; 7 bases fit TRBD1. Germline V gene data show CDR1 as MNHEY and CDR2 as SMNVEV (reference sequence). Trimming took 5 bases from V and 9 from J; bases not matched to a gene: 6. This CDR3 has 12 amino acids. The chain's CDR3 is CASSLAGGKAFF. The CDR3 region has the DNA TGTGCCAGCAGTCTCGCAGGGGGTAAAGCTTTCTTT.

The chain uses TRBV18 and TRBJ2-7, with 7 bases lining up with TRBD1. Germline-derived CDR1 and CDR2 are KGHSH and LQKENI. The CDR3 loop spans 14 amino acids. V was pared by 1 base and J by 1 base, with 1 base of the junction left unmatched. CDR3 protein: CASSPRDRSYEQYF. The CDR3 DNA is TGTGCCAGCTCACCACGGGACAGATCCTACGAGCAGTACTTC.

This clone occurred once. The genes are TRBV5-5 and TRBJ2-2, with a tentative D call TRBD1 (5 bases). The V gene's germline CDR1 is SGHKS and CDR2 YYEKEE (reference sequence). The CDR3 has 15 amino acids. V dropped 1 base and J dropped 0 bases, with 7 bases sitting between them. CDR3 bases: TGTGCCAGCAGCTTGCAGGGAACGAACACCGGGGAGCTGTTTTTT. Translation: CASSLQGTNTGELFF.

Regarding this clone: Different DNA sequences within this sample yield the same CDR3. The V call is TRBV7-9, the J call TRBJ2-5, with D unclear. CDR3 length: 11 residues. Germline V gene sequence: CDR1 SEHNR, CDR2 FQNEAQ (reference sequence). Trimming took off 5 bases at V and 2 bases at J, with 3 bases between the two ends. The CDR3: CASSPQETQYF. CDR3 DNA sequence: TGTGCCAGCAGCCCGCAAGAGACCCAGTACTTC.

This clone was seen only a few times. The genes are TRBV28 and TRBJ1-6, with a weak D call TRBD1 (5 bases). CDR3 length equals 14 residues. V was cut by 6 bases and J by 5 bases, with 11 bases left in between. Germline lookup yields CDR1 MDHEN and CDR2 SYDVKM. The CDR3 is CASRRQSDNSPLHF. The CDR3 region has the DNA TGTGCCAGCAGGCGACAGTCCGATAATTCACCCCTCCACTTT.

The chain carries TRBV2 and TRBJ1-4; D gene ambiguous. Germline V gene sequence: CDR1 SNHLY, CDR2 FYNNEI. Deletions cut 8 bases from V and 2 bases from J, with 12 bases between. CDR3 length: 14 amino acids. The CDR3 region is CASSTGMTNEKLFF. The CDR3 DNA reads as TGTGCCAGCTCGACGGGGATGACTAATGAAAAACTGTTTTTT.

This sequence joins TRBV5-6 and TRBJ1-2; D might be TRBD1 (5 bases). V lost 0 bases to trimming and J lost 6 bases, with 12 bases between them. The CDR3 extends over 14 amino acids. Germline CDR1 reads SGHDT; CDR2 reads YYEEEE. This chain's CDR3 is CASSLVVGLDGYTF. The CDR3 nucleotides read TGTGCCAGCAGCTTGGTTGTGGGGCTCGATGGCTACACCTTC.

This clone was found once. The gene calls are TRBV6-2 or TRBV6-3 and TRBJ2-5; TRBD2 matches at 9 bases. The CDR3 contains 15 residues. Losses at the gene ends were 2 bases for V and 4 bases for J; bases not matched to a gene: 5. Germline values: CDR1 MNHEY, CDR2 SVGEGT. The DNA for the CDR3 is TGTGCCAGCAGTTACGGCGGGAGGGCGGTAGAGACCCAGTACTTC. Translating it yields CASSYGGRAVETQYF.

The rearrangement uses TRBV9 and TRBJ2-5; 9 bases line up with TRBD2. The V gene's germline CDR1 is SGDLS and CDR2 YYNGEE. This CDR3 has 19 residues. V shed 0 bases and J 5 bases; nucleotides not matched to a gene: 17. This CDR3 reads CASSVGYGSGGQLGETQYF. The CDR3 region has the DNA TGTGCCAGCAGCGTAGGGTATGGTAGCGGGGGACAATTAGGGGAGACCCAGTACTTC.

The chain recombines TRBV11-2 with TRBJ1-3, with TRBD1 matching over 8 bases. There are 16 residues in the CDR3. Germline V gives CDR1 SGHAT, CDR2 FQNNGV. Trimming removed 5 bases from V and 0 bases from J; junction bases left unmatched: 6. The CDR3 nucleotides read TGTGCCAGCAGCGACCGACAGGGGAGCTCTGGAAACACCATATATTTT. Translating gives CASSDRQGSSGNTIYF.

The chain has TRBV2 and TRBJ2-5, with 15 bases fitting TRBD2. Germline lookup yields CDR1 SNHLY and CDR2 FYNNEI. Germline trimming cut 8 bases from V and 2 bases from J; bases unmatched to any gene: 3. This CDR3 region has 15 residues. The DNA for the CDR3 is TGTGCCAGCCGGGGACTAGCGGGAGGACAAGAGACCCAGTACTTC. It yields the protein CASRGLAGGQETQYF.

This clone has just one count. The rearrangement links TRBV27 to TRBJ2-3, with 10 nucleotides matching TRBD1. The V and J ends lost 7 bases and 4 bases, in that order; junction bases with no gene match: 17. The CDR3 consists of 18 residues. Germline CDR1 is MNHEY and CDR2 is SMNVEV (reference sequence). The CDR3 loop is CASKTGTGAPRGADTQYF. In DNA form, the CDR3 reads TGTGCCAGCAAGACCGGGACAGGGGCGCCCCGGGGTGCAGATACGCAGTATTTT.